The clone carrying this TCR beta chain was detected a few times. This record comes from a study of blood T cell repertoires in COVID-19. Study-level background: Among Cohort 3 donors, those recovered had two negative PCRs, clearance, or symptom resolution.

Only in-frame clones appear in the TCRdb table, and some are missing; sequencing was by immunoSEQ multiplex PCR. The sample includes fewer than 150,000 clones, 75% to 90% seen only once; the top ten take about 4%. The material sequenced was PBMCs or T cells enriched from blood (not recorded which). The sequence was obtained from a man aged 45-65 years in a cohort exposed to, infected with or recovered from COVID-19 (not recorded which).

CDR3 residues: CASSVAGSADTQYF. CDR3 sequence (DNA): TGTGCCAGCAGCGTCGCGGGAAGCGCAGATACGCAGTATTTT. The rearrangement uses TRBV9 and TRBJ2-3; D may be TRBD2 (6 bases). Germline V gene data show CDR1 as SGDLS and CDR2 as YYNGEE. The CDR3 has 14 amino acids. Trimming shortened V by 2 bases and J by 4 bases, and 11 bases separated the two germline ends.